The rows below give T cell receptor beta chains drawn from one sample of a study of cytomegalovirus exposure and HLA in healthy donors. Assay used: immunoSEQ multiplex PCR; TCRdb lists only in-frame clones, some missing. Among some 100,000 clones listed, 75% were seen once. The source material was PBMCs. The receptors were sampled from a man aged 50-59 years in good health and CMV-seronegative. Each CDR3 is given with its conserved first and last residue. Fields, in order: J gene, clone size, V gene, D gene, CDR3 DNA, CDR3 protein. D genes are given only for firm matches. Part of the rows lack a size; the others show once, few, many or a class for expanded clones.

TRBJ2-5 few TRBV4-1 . TGCGCCAGCAGCCAAGATAACGGGGGTAGTTATCAAGAGACCCAGTACTTC CASSQDNGGSYQETQYF
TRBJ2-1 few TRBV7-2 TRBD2 TGTGCCAGCAGCTTAGGCGGGGGACTAGCCCACAATGAGCAGTTCTTC CASSLGGGLAHNEQFF
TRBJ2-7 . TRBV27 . TGTGCCAGCAGTTTACCAGTTGCCGTTGCCCACGAGCAGTACTTC CASSLPVAVAHEQYF
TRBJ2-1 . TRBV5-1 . TGCGCCAGCAGCTTGGCCTTGGTGGGCGGGTACAATGAGCAGTTCTTC CASSLALVGGYNEQFF
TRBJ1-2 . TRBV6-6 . TGTGCCAGCACGCGGAGAAGTGAGGGCTACACCTTC CASTRRSEGYTF
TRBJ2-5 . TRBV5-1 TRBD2 TGCGCCAGCAGCAGGGACTACTCGGAGACCCAGTACTTC CASSRDYSETQYF
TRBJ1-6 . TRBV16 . TGTGCCAGCAGCCCCGCCCCGGCGGCACCCCTCCACTTT CASSPAPAAPLHF
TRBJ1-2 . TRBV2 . TGTGCCAGCAGTGATCCGGGGGGCGTGGGAGGCTACACCTTC CASSDPGGVGGYTF
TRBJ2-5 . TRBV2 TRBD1 TGTGCCAGCATCCGGGACAGAGGTTCCGAGACCCAGTACTTC CASIRDRGSETQYF
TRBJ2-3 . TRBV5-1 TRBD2 TGCGCCAGCAGCTTCAAAGCGGGAGAAGGGGATACGCAGTATTTT CASSFKAGEGDTQYF
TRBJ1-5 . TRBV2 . TGTGCCAGCGGAACCGGGACTGCCATAGCGGGCAATCAGCCCCAGCATTTT CASGTGTAIAGNQPQHF
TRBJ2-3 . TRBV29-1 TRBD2 TGCAGCGTTGAAGATCGGCTAGCGGGGACTTACACAGATACGCAGTATTTT CSVEDRLAGTYTDTQYF
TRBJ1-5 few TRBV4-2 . TGTGCCAGCAGCCGGGGCCCGGAAAGCAATCAGCCCCAGCATTTT CASSRGPESNQPQHF
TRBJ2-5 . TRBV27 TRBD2 TGTGCCAGCAGTTTATTTGCCGGGACTAGCGGGAGAGGGGTGGGGGAGACCCAGTACTTC CASSLFAGTSGRGVGETQYF
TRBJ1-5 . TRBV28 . TGTGCCAGCAGTTTGCGAAGCCAGCCCCAGCATTTT CASSLRSQPQHF
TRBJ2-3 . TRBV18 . TGTGCCAGCTCACCACGGGGGGGCGGGCACACAGATACGCAGTATTTT CASSPRGGGHTDTQYF
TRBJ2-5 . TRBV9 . TGTGCCAGCAGCATTCGGGGTAGCGGACAAGAGACCCAGTACTTC CASSIRGSGQETQYF
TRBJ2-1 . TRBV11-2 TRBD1 TGTGCCAGCAGCTCAACGGGACAGGGGGCCTCCTACAATGAGCAGTTCTTC CASSSTGQGASYNEQFF
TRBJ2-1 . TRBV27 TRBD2 TGTGCCAGCAGTTTAGTGGCGGGAGTGGGGAATGAGCAGTTCTTC CASSLVAGVGNEQFF
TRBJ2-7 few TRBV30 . TGTGCCTGGAGCGCCGGGCAGGGGCTCTCCTACGAGCAGTACTTC CAWSAGQGLSYEQYF
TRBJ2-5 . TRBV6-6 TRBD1 TGTGCCAGCAGTTTCGACAGGGTCAGGGCCCAGTACTTC CASSFDRVRAQYF
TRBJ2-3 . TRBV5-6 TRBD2 TGTGCCAGCAGCGGAAGACTAGCGGGGGGCACAGATACGCAGTATTTT CASSGRLAGGTDTQYF
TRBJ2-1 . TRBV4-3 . TGCGCCAGCAGCGGAGGGGAGCTCGGTAATGAGCAGTTCTTC CASSGGELGNEQFF
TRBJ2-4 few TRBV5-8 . TGTGCCAGCAGCTTGAAGGATGGACTCATAGCCAAAAACATTCAGTACTTC CASSLKDGLIAKNIQYF
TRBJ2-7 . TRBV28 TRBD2 TGTGCCAGCAGGCCATTTATGGGACTAGCGGGAGGAAGGGGCTACGAGCAGTACTTC CASRPFMGLAGGRGYEQYF
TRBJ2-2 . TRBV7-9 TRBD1 TGTGCCAGCAGCCCGGGACAGGGCACCGGGGAGCTGTTTTTT CASSPGQGTGELFF
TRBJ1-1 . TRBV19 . TGTGCCAGTACCCGACCCGGCGGATTAAACACTGAAGCTTTCTTT CASTRPGGLNTEAFF
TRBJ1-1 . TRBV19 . TGTGCCAGTAATTCATACTTCGAGGGGAACACTGAAGCTTTCTTT CASNSYFEGNTEAFF
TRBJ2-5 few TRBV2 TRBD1 TGTGCCACCCAAGGGGGCGGGGAGACCCAGTACTTC CATQGGGETQYF
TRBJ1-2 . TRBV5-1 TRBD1 TGCGCCAGCAGCAACGGACAGGGAACTGGCTACACCTTC CASSNGQGTGYTF
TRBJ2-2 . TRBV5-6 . TGTGCCAGCAGCTTTTTTAAGACTCACACAGGGGAGCTGTTTTTT CASSFFKTHTGELFF
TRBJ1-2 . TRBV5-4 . TGTGCCAGCAGCCCTATCAGGGAAACCGGAGGCTACACCTTC CASSPIRETGGYTF
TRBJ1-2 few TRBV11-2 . TGTGCCAGCAGCCGTAGTAACTATGGCTACACCTTC CASSRSNYGYTF